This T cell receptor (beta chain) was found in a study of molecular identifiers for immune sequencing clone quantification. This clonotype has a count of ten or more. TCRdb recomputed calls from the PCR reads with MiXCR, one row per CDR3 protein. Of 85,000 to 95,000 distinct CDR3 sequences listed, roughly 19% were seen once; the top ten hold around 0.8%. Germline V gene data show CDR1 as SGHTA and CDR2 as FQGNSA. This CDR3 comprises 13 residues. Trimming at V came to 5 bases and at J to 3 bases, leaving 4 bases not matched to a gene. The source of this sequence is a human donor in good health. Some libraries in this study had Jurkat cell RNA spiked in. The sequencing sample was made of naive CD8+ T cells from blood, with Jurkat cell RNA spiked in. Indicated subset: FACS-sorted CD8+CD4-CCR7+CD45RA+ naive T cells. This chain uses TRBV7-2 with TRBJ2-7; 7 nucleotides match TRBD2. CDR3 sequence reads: CASSPGLLYEQYF. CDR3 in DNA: TGTGCCAGCAGCCCGGGACTACTCTACGAGCAGTACTTC.